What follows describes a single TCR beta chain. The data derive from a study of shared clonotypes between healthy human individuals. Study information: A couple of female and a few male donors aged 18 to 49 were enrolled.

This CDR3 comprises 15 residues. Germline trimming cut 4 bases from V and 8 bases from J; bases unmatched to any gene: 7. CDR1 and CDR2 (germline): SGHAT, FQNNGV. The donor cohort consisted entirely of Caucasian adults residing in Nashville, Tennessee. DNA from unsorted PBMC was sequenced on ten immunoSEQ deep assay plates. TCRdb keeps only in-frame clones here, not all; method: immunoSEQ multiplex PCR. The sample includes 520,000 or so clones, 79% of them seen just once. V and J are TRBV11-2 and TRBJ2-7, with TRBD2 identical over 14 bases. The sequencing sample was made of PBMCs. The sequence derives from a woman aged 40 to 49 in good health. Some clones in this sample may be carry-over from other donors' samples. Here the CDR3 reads CASSSGGLAGAKQYF. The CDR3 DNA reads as TGTGCCAGCAGCTCAGGGGGACTAGCGGGAGCCAAGCAGTACTTC.